This entry lists 24 T cell receptor beta chains sequenced from one sample in a study of human T cells and chemical hapten exposure. Time point indicated: pre-sensitization, week 0. The treatment here: therapeutic diphenylcyclopropenone sensitization with weekly scalp DPC. TCRdb processed the RACE reads anew with MiXCR; each CDR3 protein has one entry. Among tens of thousands of distinct CDR3 sequences listed, 12% were seen once. Sequencing was performed on whole blood, taken in connection with sensitization to the hapten diphenylcyclopropenone (DPC). These receptors were taken from a woman in her twenties or thirties with alopecia areata. Some clones in this sample may be carry-over from other donors' samples.

This clonotype has ten or more counts. The chain uses TRBV13 and TRBJ1-1; 7 nucleotides match TRBD1. CDR1 and CDR2 (germline): PRHDT, FYEKMQ (reference sequence). The CDR3 spans 17 residues. With 5 bases clipped from V and 1 base from J, the junction kept 13 bases outside the gene matches. The CDR3 DNA follows: TGTGCCAGCAGCCCACCATTTACAGGGGCAAGGAACACTGAAGCTTTCTTT. Its protein is CASSPPFTGARNTEAFF.

This clonotype has just a few counts. The chain uses TRBV29-1 and TRBJ2-3; 7 bases match TRBD2. Germline loops: CDR1 SQVTM, CDR2 ANQGSEA. This CDR3 is built from 13 residues. V lost 1 base, J lost 9 bases, and 7 bases stayed unmatched. The CDR3 sequence is CSVEGRLGLTQYF. As DNA, the CDR3 is TGCAGCGTTGAAGGACGTCTGGGACTAACGCAGTATTTT.

The table lists this clonotype with many counts. The chain combines TRBV6-2 or TRBV6-3 with TRBJ2-5; TRBD1 or TRBD2 may be the D gene (6 bases each). CDR3 length: 16 amino acids. The V gene's germline CDR1 is MNHEY and CDR2 SVGEGT. The V end was cut by 7 bases, the J end by 0 bases, with 18 bases between. This CDR3 reads CASTTLRGTHQETQYF. The DNA for the CDR3 is TGTGCCAGCACTACCCTTCGGGGGACACACCAAGAGACCCAGTACTTC.

This clonotype was recorded many times. This sequence joins TRBV20-1 and TRBJ2-3; 7 bases are shared with TRBD1. The length of the CDR3 is 11 residues. CDR1 is DFQATT and CDR2 is SNEGSKA in the germline V gene (reference sequence). As DNA, the CDR3 is TGCAGCCGCTCACAGGGGGATACGCAGTATTTT. This sequence encodes CSRSQGDTQYF.

This clonotype was picked up many times. The V gene is TRBV29-1, the J gene TRBJ2-7; TRBD1 is a possible D gene (6 bases). The CDR3 contains 14 residues. The germline CDR1 and CDR2 sequences are SQVTM and ANQGSEA. V lost 4 bases and J lost 0, with 13 bases in between. CDR3 in amino acids: CSVGGRADSYEQYF. The CDR3 bases are TGCAGCGTTGGGGGGCGGGCGGACTCCTACGAGCAGTACTTC.

This clonotype was seen a handful of times. V and J are TRBV20-1 and TRBJ2-4, with 10 bases lining up with TRBD2. This CDR3 has 18 residues. CDR1 and CDR2 from the germline V gene are DFQATT and SNEGSKA (reference sequence). V gave up 3 bases and J gave up 3 bases; unmatched junction bases: 14. This CDR3 reads CSASPLAGGQVGKNIQYF. Here the CDR3 DNA reads TGCAGTGCTAGTCCTTTAGCGGGAGGCCAAGTGGGCAAAAACATTCAGTACTTC.

The chain recombines TRBV2 with TRBJ2-3, with TRBD1 matching 9 bases. The length of the CDR3 is 14 residues. The ends lost 6 bases at V and 2 bases at J; junction bases unmatched: 3. Germline CDR1 reads SNHLY; CDR2 reads FYNNEI. CDR3 loop: CASSHRGPTDTQYF. In DNA, the CDR3 is TGTGCCAGCAGCCACAGGGGGCCCACAGATACGCAGTATTTT.

V gene TRBV21-1 combines with J gene TRBJ2-5; the tabulated D call, TRBD2, remains unverified against the DNA. TRBV21-1 is classified as a pseudogene. This CDR3 has 15 amino acids. The CDR3 bases are TGTGCCAGCAGCCCGCACGGAGGAGTTATAGAGACCCAGTACTTC. Translated, it gives CASSPHGGVIETQYF.

V gene TRBV27 combines with J gene TRBJ2-1, with D possibly matching TRBD1 (7 bases). In germline, CDR1 is MNHEY, CDR2 SMNVEV (reference sequence). V lost 3 bases and J 5 bases, leaving 14 bases between the germline ends. The CDR3 covers 15 residues. This CDR3 is CASSFSRGTHNEQFF. The CDR3 coding sequence is TGTGCCAGCAGTTTTAGCAGGGGGACTCACAATGAGCAGTTCTTC.

This clonotype was counted many times. This chain links TRBV7-6 with TRBJ2-1, with 10 bases fitting TRBD2. V shed 2 bases, J shed 7 bases, and the junction held 8 bases outside the gene matches. Germline CDR1 SGHVS, CDR2 FNYEAQ. The CDR3 is 16 amino acids. The CDR3 bases are TGTGCCAGCAGCTTACTGGTAGCGGGGGGACTGAATGAGCAGTTCTTC. Translation gives CASSLLVAGGLNEQFF.

V is TRBV7-2 and J is TRBJ1-4; D may be TRBD1 (5 bases). Trimming removed 3 bases from V and 5 bases from J, with 10 bases in between. The CDR3 sequence is 14 residues long. Per the germline V gene, CDR1 is SGHTA and CDR2 is FQGNSA. This CDR3 is CASSLQGGNEKLFF. The CDR3 nucleotides read TGTGCCAGCAGCTTGCAGGGAGGAAATGAAAAACTGTTTTTT. Complete variable domain (other parts from reference TRBV7-2 and TRBJ1-4): GAGVSQSPSNKVTEKGKDVELRCDPISGHTALYWYRQSLGQGLEFLIYFQGNSAPDKSGLPSDRFSAERTGGSVSTLTIQRTQQEDSAVYLCASSLQGGNEKLFFGSGTQLSVL.

The J gene is TRBJ2-1, the V gene TRBV12-3 or TRBV12-4; the D is unclear. Trimming took off 6 bases at V and 5 bases at J, with 11 bases between the two ends. CDR3 length: 13 residues. In DNA form, the CDR3 reads TGTGCCAGCAGCCCCCGGCAGAACAATGAGCAGTTCTTC. The encoded protein is CASSPRQNNEQFF.

The table lists this clonotype with many counts. The gene calls are TRBV20-1 and TRBJ2-3; no firm D call. CDR3 length: 12 residues. Germline V gene data show CDR1 as DFQATT and CDR2 as SNEGSKA (reference sequence). With 1 base removed from V and 2 bases from J, the gap between germline ends came to 4 bases. The CDR3 DNA reads as TGCAGTGCTAGAGTACCCACAGATACGCAGTATTTT. Translated, it gives CSARVPTDTQYF.

The V gene is TRBV20-1, the J gene TRBJ2-1; tentatively, D is TRBD2 (6 bases). Germline V gene lookup returns CDR1 DFQATT and CDR2 SNEGSKA (reference sequence). The CDR3 contains 12 residues. V was trimmed by 5 bases and J by 7 bases, leaving 12 bases between them. Here the CDR3 reads CSAFGGRNEQFF. CDR3 sequence (DNA): TGCAGTGCTTTCGGAGGGAGGAATGAGCAGTTCTTC.

This chain uses TRBV20-1 with TRBJ2-2, with 11 bases fitting TRBD2. Germline loops: CDR1 DFQATT, CDR2 SNEGSKA (reference sequence). This CDR3 is built from 15 residues. The J segment lost 7 bases and the V segment lost 5 bases, leaving 9 bases of the junction unmatched. CDR3 residues: CSARLLAGVNGELFF. The CDR3 DNA reads TGCAGTGCTCGACTACTAGCGGGAGTAAACGGGGAGCTGTTTTTT.

Ten or more counts support this clonotype. The chain links TRBV7-8 to TRBJ2-5, with D unresolved. This CDR3 is built from 14 residues. Germline lookup yields CDR1 SGHVS and CDR2 FQNEAQ. V shed 5 bases and J shed 3 bases, with 13 bases lying between them. CDR3 protein: CASSPPTTEETQYF. CDR3 nucleotide sequence: TGTGCCAGCAGCCCACCCACCACCGAAGAGACCCAGTACTTC.

This clonotype came up many times. This chain joins TRBV28 and TRBJ1-5; D ambiguous. Germline loops: CDR1 MDHEN, CDR2 SYDVKM. The CDR3 runs 14 residues. With 5 bases removed from V and 11 bases from J, the gap between germline ends came to 19 bases. CDR3 loop: CASSAQVGSRAQHF. The CDR3 DNA reads TGTGCCAGCAGTGCCCAGGTGGGATCTCGGGCCCAGCATTTT.

This clonotype was detected many times. V is TRBV7-6 and J is TRBJ2-3; D ambiguous. Trimming pared 3 bases from V and 0 bases from J, leaving 22 bases between. This CDR3 contains 19 residues. Germline-derived CDR1 and CDR2 are SGHVS and FNYEAQ. The CDR3 here is CASSFSPPAPVHSTDTQYF. CDR3 sequence (DNA): TGTGCCAGCAGCTTCTCCCCCCCCGCCCCGGTTCACAGCACAGATACGCAGTATTTT.

The rearrangement joins TRBV21-1 to TRBJ2-7; the table's D gene call, TRBD1, was not cross checked with the DNA. TRBV21-1 is listed as a pseudogene. This CDR3 region has 16 residues. The CDR3 loop is CASSNPGPGQALQQYF. The CDR3 DNA sequence: TGTGCCAGCAGCAACCCCGGACCGGGACAGGCGCTACAGCAGTACTTC.

This clonotype was picked up many times. This chain connects TRBV28 to TRBJ2-1, with a tentative D call TRBD1 (6 bases). This CDR3 is built from 14 residues. V lost 6 bases and J lost 5, with 14 bases in between. CDR1 is MDHEN and CDR2 is SYDVKM in the germline V gene. CDR3 nucleotide sequence: TGTGCCAGCAGGAGTAACAGGGTCCACAATGAGCAGTTCTTC. Amino acids: CASRSNRVHNEQFF.

The V call is TRBV28, the J call TRBJ2-1, with TRBD2 as a possible D gene (7 bases). Trimming left V 6 bases short and J 7 bases short, with 10 bases between. In germline, CDR1 is MDHEN, CDR2 SYDVKM. The CDR3 has 12 amino acids. CDR3 residues: CASRGGGNEQFF. The CDR3 DNA sequence: TGTGCCAGCAGGGGAGGGGGAAATGAGCAGTTCTTC.

The rearrangement links TRBV7-9 to TRBJ2-2; TRBD1 agrees at 8 bases. The germline V gene encodes CDR1 SEHNR and CDR2 FQNEAQ (reference sequence). With V trimmed by 5 bases and J by 4 bases, 9 bases remained unmatched. The CDR3 runs 16 residues. The CDR3 nucleotides are TGTGCCAGCAGCCCACCCAGGGGGCTAGGCACCGGGGAGCTGTTTTTT. This translates into CASSPPRGLGTGELFF.

V and J are TRBV19 and TRBJ2-7; 12 bases agree with TRBD2. Germline lookup yields CDR1 LNHDA and CDR2 SQIVND (reference sequence). The CDR3 contains 14 residues. The ends lost 6 bases at V and 2 bases at J; junction bases unmatched: 2. Here the CDR3 reads CASRRTSGAYEQYF. The CDR3 bases are TGTGCCAGTAGACGGACTAGCGGGGCCTACGAGCAGTACTTC.

This clonotype was counted ten times or more. The chain couples TRBV20-1 to TRBJ2-7, with 7 bases identical to TRBD1. The CDR3 runs to 15 residues. The junction had 13 bases not matched to a gene; V was cut back by 4 bases and J by 4 bases. CDR1 is DFQATT and CDR2 is SNEGSKA in the germline V gene (reference sequence). CDR3 amino acids: CSATPTGLSPYEQYF. The CDR3 nucleotides are TGCAGTGCTACCCCGACAGGGCTGAGTCCTTACGAGCAGTACTTC.